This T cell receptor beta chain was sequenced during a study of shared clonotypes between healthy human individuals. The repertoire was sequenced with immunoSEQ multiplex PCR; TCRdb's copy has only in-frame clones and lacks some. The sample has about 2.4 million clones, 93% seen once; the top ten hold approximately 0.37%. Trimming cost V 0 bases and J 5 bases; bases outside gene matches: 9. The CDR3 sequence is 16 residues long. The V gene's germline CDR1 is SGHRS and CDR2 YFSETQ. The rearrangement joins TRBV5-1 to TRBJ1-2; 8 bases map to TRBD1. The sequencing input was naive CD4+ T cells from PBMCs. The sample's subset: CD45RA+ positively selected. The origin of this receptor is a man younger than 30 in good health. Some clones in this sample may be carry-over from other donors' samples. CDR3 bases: TGCGCCAGCAGCTTGGTGCAGGGGGCAACGAGATATGGCTACACCTTC. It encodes CASSLVQGATRYGYTF.